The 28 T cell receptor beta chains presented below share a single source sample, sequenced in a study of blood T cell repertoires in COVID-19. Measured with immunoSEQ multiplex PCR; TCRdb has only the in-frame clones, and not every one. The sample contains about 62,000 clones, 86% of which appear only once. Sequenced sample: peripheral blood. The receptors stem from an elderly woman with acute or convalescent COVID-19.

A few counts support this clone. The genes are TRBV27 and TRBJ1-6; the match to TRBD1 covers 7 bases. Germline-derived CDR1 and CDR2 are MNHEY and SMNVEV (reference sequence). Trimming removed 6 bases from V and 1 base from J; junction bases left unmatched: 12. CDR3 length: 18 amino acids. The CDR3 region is CASRSGTAGGSYNSPLHF. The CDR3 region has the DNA TGTGCCAGCAGGTCCGGGACAGCCGGCGGGTCCTATAATTCACCCCTCCACTTT.

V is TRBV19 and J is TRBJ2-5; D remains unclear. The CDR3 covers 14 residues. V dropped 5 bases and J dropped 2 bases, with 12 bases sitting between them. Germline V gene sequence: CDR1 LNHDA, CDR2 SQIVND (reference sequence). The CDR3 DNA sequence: TGTGCCAGTAGTCTCGAGGATAGGCAAGAGACCCAGTACTTC. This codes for CASSLEDRQETQYF.

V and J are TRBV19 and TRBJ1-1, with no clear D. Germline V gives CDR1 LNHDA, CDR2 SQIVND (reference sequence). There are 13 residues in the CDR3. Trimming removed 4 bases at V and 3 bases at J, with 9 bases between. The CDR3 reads CASSTREYTEAFF. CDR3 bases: TGTGCCAGTAGTACGAGGGAGTACACTGAAGCTTTCTTT.

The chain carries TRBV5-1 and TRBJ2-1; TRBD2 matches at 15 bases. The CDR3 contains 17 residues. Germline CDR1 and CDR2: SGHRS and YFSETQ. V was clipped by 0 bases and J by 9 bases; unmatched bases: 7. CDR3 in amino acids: CASSLALGTSGGSEQFF. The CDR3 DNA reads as TGCGCCAGCAGCTTGGCCCTAGGGACTAGCGGGGGGAGTGAGCAGTTCTTC.

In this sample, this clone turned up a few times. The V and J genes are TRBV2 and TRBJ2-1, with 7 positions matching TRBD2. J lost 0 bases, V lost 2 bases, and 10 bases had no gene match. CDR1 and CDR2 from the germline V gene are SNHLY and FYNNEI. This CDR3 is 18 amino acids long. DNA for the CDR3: TGTGCCAGCAGTGAATGGGGGACGGGGGGTACCTCCTACAATGAGCAGTTCTTC. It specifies CASSEWGTGGTSYNEQFF. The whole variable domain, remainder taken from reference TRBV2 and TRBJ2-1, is EPEVTQTPSHQVTQMGQEVILRCVPISNHLYFYWYRQILGQKVEFLVSFYNNEISEKSEIFDDQFSVERPDGSNFTLKIRSTKLEDSAMYFCASSEWGTGGTSYNEQFFGPGTRLTVL.

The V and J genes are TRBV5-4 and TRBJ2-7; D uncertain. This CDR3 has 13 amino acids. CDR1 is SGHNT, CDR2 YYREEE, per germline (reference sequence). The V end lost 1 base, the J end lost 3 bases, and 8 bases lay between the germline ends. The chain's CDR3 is CASSLPGIYEQYF. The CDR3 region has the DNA TGTGCCAGCAGCTTGCCAGGAATCTACGAGCAGTACTTC.

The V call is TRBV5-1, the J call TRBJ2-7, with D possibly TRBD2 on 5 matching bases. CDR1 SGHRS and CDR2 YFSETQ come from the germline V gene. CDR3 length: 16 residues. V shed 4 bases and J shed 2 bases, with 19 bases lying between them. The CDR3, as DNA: TGCGCCAGCAGCGCCAGGACTTCTAGCCTCCCCTACGAGCAGTACTTC. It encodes CASSARTSSLPYEQYF. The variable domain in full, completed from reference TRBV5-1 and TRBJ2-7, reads KAGVTQTPRYLIKTRGQQVTLSCSPISGHRSVSWYQQTPGQGLQFLFEYFSETQRNKGNFPGRFSGRQFSNSRSEMNVSTLELGDSALYLCASSARTSSLPYEQYFGPGTRLTVT.

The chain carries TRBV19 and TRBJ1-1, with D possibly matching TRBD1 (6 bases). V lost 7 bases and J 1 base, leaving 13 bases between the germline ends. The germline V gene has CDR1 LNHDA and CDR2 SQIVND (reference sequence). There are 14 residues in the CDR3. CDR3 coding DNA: TGTGCCAGTAACTTAGACAGGTCGAACACTGAAGCTTTCTTT. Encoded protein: CASNLDRSNTEAFF.

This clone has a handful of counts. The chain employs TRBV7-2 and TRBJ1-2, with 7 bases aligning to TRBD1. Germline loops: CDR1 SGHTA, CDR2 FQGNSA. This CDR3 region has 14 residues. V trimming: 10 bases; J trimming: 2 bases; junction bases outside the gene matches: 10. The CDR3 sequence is CATAGQNTNYGYTF. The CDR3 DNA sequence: TGTGCCACTGCGGGACAGAATACAAACTATGGCTACACCTTC.

DNA for the CDR3: TGCGCCAGCAGCTTCCGGGGAGGGGGAGAGACCCAGTACTTC. This codes for CASSFRGGGETQYF. The J gene is TRBJ2-5, the V gene TRBV5-1, with D possibly matching TRBD2 (7 bases). Trimming took off 2 bases at V and 4 bases at J, with 12 bases between the two ends. CDR1 and CDR2 (germline): SGHRS, YFSETQ. This CDR3 comprises 14 residues.

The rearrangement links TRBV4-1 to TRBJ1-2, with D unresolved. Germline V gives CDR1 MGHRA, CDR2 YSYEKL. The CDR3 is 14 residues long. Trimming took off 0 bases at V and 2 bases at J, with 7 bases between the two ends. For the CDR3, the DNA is TGCGCCAGCAGCCAAGATTACCAGAACTATGGCTACACCTTC. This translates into CASSQDYQNYGYTF.

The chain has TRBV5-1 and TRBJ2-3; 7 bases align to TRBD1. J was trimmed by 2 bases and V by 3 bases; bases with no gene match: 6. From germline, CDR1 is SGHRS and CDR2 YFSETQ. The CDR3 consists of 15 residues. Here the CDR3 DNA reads TGCGCCAGCAGCTCGGACAGGACTCACACAGATACGCAGTATTTT. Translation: CASSSDRTHTDTQYF.

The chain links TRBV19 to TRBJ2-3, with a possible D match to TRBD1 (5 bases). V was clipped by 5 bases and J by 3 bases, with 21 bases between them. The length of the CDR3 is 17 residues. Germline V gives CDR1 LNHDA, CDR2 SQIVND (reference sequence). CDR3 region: CASSVLSARVETDTQYF. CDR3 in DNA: TGTGCCAGTAGTGTCTTGAGCGCCAGGGTTGAGACAGATACGCAGTATTTT.

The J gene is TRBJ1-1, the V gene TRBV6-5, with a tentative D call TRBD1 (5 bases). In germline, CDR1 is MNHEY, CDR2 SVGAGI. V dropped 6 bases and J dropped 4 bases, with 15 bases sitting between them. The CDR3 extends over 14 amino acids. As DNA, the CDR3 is TGTGCCAGCAGACCGCATGGGACTACCACTGAAGCTTTCTTT. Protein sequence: CASRPHGTTTEAFF.

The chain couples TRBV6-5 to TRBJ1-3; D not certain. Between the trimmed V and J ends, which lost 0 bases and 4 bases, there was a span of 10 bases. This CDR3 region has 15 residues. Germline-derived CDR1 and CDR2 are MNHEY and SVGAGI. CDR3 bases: TGTGCCAGCAGTTACTCGGCAGGCAGGGGAAACACCATATATTTT. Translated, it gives CASSYSAGRGNTIYF.

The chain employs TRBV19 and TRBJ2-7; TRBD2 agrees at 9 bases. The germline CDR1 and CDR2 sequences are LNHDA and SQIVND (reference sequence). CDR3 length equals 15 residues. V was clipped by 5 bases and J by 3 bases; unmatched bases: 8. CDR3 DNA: TGTGCCAGTAGTTTATATAGCGGGAGTGGCTACGAGCAGTACTTC. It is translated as CASSLYSGSGYEQYF. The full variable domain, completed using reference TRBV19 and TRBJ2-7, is DGGITQSPKYLFRKEGQNVTLSCEQNLNHDAMYWYRQDPGQGLRLIYYSQIVNDFQKGDIAEGYSVSREKKESFPLTVTSAQKNPTAFYLCASSLYSGSGYEQYFGPGTRLTVT.

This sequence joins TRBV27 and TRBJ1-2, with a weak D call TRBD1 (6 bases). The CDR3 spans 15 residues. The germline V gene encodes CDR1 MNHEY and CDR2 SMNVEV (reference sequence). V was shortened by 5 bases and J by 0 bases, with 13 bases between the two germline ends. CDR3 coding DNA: TGTGCCAGCAGTCCGGGGGGGCTTACTAACTATGGCTACACCTTC. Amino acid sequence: CASSPGGLTNYGYTF.

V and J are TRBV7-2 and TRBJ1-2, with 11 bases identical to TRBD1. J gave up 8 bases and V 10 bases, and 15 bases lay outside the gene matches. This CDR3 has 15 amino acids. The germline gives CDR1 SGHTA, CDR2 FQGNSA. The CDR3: CATASRDRGSRGYTF. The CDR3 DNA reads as TGTGCCACCGCCTCCCGGGACAGGGGGTCGAGAGGCTACACCTTC. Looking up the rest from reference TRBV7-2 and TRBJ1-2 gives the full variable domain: GAGVSQSPSNKVTEKGKDVELRCDPISGHTALYWYRQSLGQGLEFLIYFQGNSAPDKSGLPSDRFSAERTGGSVSTLTIQRTQQEDSAVYLCATASRDRGSRGYTFGSGTRLTVV.

CDR3 sequence: CASSKGGGRRTGGRRCNQPQHF. For the CDR3, the DNA is TGTGCCAGCAGCAAAGGGGGGGGACGCAGAACAGGGGGCCGGCGTTGCAATCAGCCCCAGCATTTT. The chain carries TRBV21-1 and TRBJ1-5; the table calls TRBD1, which could not be checked here. TRBV21-1 is recorded as a pseudogene. CDR3 length: 22 amino acids.

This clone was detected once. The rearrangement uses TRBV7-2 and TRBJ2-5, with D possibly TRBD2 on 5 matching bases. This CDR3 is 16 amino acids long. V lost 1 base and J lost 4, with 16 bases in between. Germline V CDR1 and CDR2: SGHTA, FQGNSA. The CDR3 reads CASSLELFVGRETQYF. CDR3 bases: TGTGCCAGCAGCTTAGAGCTGTTTGTGGGGAGAGAGACCCAGTACTTC.

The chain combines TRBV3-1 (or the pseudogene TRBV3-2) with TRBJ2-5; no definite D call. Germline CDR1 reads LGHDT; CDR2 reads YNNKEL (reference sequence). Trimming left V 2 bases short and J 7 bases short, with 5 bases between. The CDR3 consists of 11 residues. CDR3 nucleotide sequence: TGTGCCAGCAGCCAAACTGGGACCCAGTACTTC. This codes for CASSQTGTQYF.

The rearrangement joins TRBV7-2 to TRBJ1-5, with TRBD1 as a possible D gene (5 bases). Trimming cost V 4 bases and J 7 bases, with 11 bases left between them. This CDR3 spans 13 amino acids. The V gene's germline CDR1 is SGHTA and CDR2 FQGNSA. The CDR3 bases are TGTGCCAGCAGCTCCCAGGGTAACCAGCCCCAGCATTTT. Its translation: CASSSQGNQPQHF.

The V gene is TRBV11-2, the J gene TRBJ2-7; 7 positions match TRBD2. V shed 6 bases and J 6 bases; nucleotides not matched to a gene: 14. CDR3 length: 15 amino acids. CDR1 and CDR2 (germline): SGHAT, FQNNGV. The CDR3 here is CASSLTGMGRGEQYF. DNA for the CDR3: TGTGCCAGCAGTCTCACGGGTATGGGGAGGGGCGAGCAGTACTTC.

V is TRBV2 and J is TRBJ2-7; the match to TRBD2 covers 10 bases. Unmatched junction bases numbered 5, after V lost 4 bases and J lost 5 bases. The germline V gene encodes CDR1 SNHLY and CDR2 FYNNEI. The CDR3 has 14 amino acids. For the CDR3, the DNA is TGTGCCAGCAGTGTTCTAGCGGGAGCCCACGAGCAGTACTTC. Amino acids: CASSVLAGAHEQYF. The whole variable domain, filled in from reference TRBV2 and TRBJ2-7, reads EPEVTQTPSHQVTQMGQEVILRCVPISNHLYFYWYRQILGQKVEFLVSFYNNEISEKSEIFDDQFSVERPDGSNFTLKIRSTKLEDSAMYFCASSVLAGAHEQYFGPGTRLTVT.

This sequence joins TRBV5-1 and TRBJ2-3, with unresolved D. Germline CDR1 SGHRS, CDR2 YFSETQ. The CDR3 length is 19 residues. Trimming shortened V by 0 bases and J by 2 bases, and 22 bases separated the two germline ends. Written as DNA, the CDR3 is TGCGCCAGCAGCTTGGGTATTGTTAGCCGCCTAACCAACACAGATACGCAGTATTTT. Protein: CASSLGIVSRLTNTDTQYF. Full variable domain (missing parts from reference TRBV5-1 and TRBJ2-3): KAGVTQTPRYLIKTRGQQVTLSCSPISGHRSVSWYQQTPGQGLQFLFEYFSETQRNKGNFPGRFSGRQFSNSRSEMNVSTLELGDSALYLCASSLGIVSRLTNTDTQYFGPGTRLTVL.

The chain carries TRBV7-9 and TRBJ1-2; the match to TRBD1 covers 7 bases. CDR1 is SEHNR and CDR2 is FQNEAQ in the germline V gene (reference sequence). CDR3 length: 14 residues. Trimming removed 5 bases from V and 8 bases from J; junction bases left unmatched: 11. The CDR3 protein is CASSPRDSAGGYTF. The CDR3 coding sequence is TGTGCCAGCAGCCCCAGGGACAGCGCGGGAGGCTACACCTTC. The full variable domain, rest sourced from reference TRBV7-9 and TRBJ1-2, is DTGVSQNPRHKITKRGQNVTFRCDPISEHNRLYWYRQTLGQGPEFLTYFQNEAQLEKSRLLSDRFSAERPKGSFSTLEIQRTEQGDSAMYLCASSPRDSAGGYTFGSGTRLTVV.

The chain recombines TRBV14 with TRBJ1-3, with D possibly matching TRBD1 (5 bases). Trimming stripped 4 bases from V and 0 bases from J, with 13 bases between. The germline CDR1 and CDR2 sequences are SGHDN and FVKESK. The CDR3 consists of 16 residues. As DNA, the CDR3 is TGTGCCAGCAGCCGACGCGTGGGACTCTCTGGAAACACCATATATTTT. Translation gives CASSRRVGLSGNTIYF. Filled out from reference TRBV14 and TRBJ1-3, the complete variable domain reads EAGVTQFPSHSVIEKGQTVTLRCDPISGHDNLYWYRRVMGKEIKFLLHFVKESKQDESGMPNNRFLAERTGGTYSTLKVQPAELEDSGVYFCASSRRVGLSGNTIYFGEGSWLTVV.

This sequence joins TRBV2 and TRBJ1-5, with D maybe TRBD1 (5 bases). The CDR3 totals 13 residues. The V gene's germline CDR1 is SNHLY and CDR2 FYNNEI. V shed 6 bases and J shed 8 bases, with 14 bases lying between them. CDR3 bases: TGTGCCAGCAGCGGGGGATGGGTGAAGCCCCAGCATTTT. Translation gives CASSGGWVKPQHF.